Listed here are 22 T cell receptor beta chains from one sample, sequenced in a study of T cell repertoires in cytomegalovirus infection. No antigen is known for these receptors. TCRdb redid the calling of the reads with MiXCR, one entry per CDR3 protein. The sample carries hundreds of thousands of distinct CDR3 sequences, around a third recorded once. This sample comprised cultured CD8+ T cells from PBMCs, obtained from culture after CMV antigen stimulation. These receptors were collected from a human donor in good health (CMV status not recorded). Some clones in this sample may be carry-over from other donors' samples.

The chain employs TRBV15 and TRBJ2-7, with unresolved D. Looked up from germline, CDR1 is LNHNV and CDR2 is YYDKDF (reference sequence). The CDR3 is made up of 16 amino acids. Deletions cut 3 bases from V and 5 bases from J, with 20 bases between. Written as DNA, the CDR3 is TGTGCCACCAGCAGTAGGCGGCGGACCGCTTTGGACGAGCAGTACTTC. This sequence encodes CATSSRRRTALDEQYF.

The gene calls are TRBV5-1 and TRBJ2-1, with D maybe TRBD1 (6 bases). The CDR3 is 13 residues long. V gave up 2 bases and J gave up 7 bases, with 10 bases separating them. CDR1 is SGHRS, CDR2 YFSETQ, per germline. CDR3 nucleotides: TGCGCCAGCAGCTTTCCAGGGGTGAATGAGCAGTTCTTC. Residues: CASSFPGVNEQFF.

The CDR3 sequence is CASSFQPAGTGGSRNEQFF. The CDR3 DNA reads TGTGCCAGCAGCTTCCAACCTGCCGGGACAGGGGGAAGTCGCAATGAGCAGTTCTTC. The chain is built from TRBV11-2 and TRBJ2-1; the match to TRBD1 covers 11 bases. Trimming cost V 3 bases and J 6 bases; bases outside gene matches: 16. The CDR3 loop spans 19 amino acids. Germline V gene sequence: CDR1 SGHAT, CDR2 FQNNGV. The full variable domain, in which reference TRBV11-2 and TRBJ2-1 provide the parts outside the CDR3, is EAGVAQSPRYKIIEKRQSVAFWCNPISGHATLYWYQQILGQGPKLLIQFQNNGVVDDSQLPKDRFSAERLKGVDSTLKIQPAKLEDSAVYLCASSFQPAGTGGSRNEQFFGPGTRLTVL.

The chain is built from TRBV6-1 and TRBJ2-2; D remains ambiguous. Germline assignment: CDR1 MNHNS and CDR2 SASEGT. This CDR3 spans 14 amino acids. Trimming removed 6 bases from V and 4 bases from J, with 12 bases in between. The CDR3 region has the DNA TGTGCCAGCAGCCGTCTTATCCCCACCGGGGAGCTGTTTTTT. Translated, it gives CASSRLIPTGELFF.

The rearrangement uses TRBV2 and TRBJ2-7, with D perhaps TRBD2 (7 bases). The V and J ends lost 11 bases and 6 bases respectively, with 17 bases between them. Germline lookup yields CDR1 SNHLY and CDR2 FYNNEI. The CDR3 spans 12 residues. CDR3 sequence (DNA): TGTGCCGGGAGGGACAATGAGGGCGAGCAGTACTTC. It translates to CAGRDNEGEQYF. Filled out from reference TRBV2 and TRBJ2-7, the complete variable domain reads EPEVTQTPSHQVTQMGQEVILRCVPISNHLYFYWYRQILGQKVEFLVSFYNNEISEKSEIFDDQFSVERPDGSNFTLKIRSTKLEDSAMYFCAGRDNEGEQYFGPGTRLTVT.

V and J are TRBV7-9 and TRBJ1-2, with D possibly matching TRBD1 (6 bases). The CDR3 totals 11 residues. The V end lost 10 bases, the J end lost 8 bases, and 14 bases lay between the germline ends. Germline-derived CDR1 and CDR2 are SEHNR and FQNEAQ (reference sequence). CDR3 coding DNA: TGTGCCATACAGGGATTGGGAGGCTACACCTTC. This codes for CAIQGLGGYTF.

This clonotype was observed a handful of times. The chain is built from TRBV7-9 and TRBJ1-4; D gene unclear. The V and J ends lost 5 bases and 12 bases respectively, with 13 bases between them. Germline V gene sequence: CDR1 SEHNR, CDR2 FQNEAQ (reference sequence). The CDR3 has 12 residues. The CDR3 protein is CASSLDGVELFF. The CDR3 bases are TGTGCCAGCAGCCTAGACGGAGTTGAACTGTTTTTT.

The DNA for the CDR3 is TGTGCCAGTAGTCGGGCGGGTAATGAAAAACTGTTTTTT. Translated: CASSRAGNEKLFF. The rearrangement links TRBV19 to TRBJ1-4; D not certain. CDR3 size: 13 residues. Germline V gene sequence: CDR1 LNHDA, CDR2 SQIVND (reference sequence). V was clipped by 5 bases and J by 4 bases, with 8 bases between them.

The CDR3 here is CASSFNLGGEAFF. DNA of the CDR3: TGTGCCAGCAGTTTTAACCTTGGGGGTGAAGCTTTCTTT. V usage is TRBV12-3 or TRBV12-4 and J usage is TRBJ1-1; a possible D gene is TRBD1 (5 bases). The CDR3 totals 13 residues. V lost 3 bases and J lost 7, with 12 bases in between.

This clonotype was observed a handful of times. The chain recombines TRBV12-3 or TRBV12-4 with TRBJ2-1; 7 positions agree with TRBD1. J gave up 4 bases and V 4 bases, and 7 bases lay outside the gene matches. CDR3 length equals 15 residues. DNA for the CDR3: TGTGCCAGCAGTTCCCGGGACAGAACGTACAATGAGCAGTTCTTC. Its protein is CASSSRDRTYNEQFF.

This clonotype was counted only a few times. The rearrangement joins TRBV7-8 to TRBJ2-5; TRBD1 or TRBD2 may be the D gene (5 bases each). The germline gives CDR1 SGHVS, CDR2 FQNEAQ. The CDR3 covers 15 residues. V lost 5 bases to trimming and J lost 6 bases, with 19 bases between them. The chain's CDR3 is CASSLTRGRRQTQYF. CDR3 DNA: TGTGCCAGCAGCCTGACCCGGGGACGCCGGCAGACCCAGTACTTC.

A remark on this clonotype: A much larger clone differs from this one at a single base, so this may be a read error. V usage is TRBV7-6 and J usage is TRBJ2-1; TRBD1 matches 10 bases. There are 15 residues in the CDR3. The germline gives CDR1 SGHVS, CDR2 FNYEAQ. The CDR3 sequence is CVSSPDRGLDNEQFF. CDR3 nucleotide sequence: TGTGTCAGCAGCCCCGACAGGGGGCTAGACAATGAGCAGTTCTTC.

This clonotype showed up just a few times. V is TRBV12-3 or TRBV12-4 and J is TRBJ2-1; no clear D gene. The CDR3 loop spans 13 amino acids. The ends were cut back, 1 base at V and 9 bases at J, with 10 bases in the middle. CDR3 protein: CASSLGSRSEQFF. CDR3 coding DNA: TGTGCCAGCAGTTTAGGCTCCAGGAGTGAGCAGTTCTTC.

This chain links TRBV12-3 or TRBV12-4 with TRBJ2-1; a possible D gene is TRBD1 (5 bases). The CDR3 runs 16 residues. Trimming pared 0 bases from V and 1 base from J, leaving 10 bases between. The CDR3 protein is CASSLAPGLSYNEQFF. CDR3 bases: TGTGCCAGCAGTTTAGCTCCAGGGCTTTCCTACAATGAGCAGTTCTTC.

This clonotype has only one observation. The gene calls are TRBV2 and TRBJ1-2, with D unresolved. The CDR3 is 14 residues long. Trimming shortened V by 8 bases and J by 8 bases, and 21 bases separated the two germline ends. Germline V gene data show CDR1 as SNHLY and CDR2 as FYNNEI. The CDR3 DNA reads as TGTGCCAGCCTTGGAGGTAGTCCTGCGGGAGGCTACACCTTC. Translation gives CASLGGSPAGGYTF.

Many counts were recorded for this clonotype. The chain combines TRBV7-9 with TRBJ2-1; no reliable D call. This CDR3 is built from 13 residues. The germline gives CDR1 SEHNR, CDR2 FQNEAQ (reference sequence). Trimming shortened V by 5 bases and J by 4 bases, and 9 bases separated the two germline ends. The CDR3 DNA is TGTGCCAGCAGCGTCGACACTTACAATGAGCAGTTCTTC. Protein: CASSVDTYNEQFF.

This clonotype was detected many times. The chain joins TRBV7-8 to TRBJ2-6, with D unclear. The V gene's germline CDR1 is SGHVS and CDR2 FQNEAQ. The CDR3 is 17 amino acids. Trimming removed 5 bases from V and 0 bases from J, with 14 bases in between. CDR3 sequence (DNA): TGTGCCAGCAGCACGCCCTTGGACGGCTCTGGGGCCAACGTCCTGACTTTC. Translation: CASSTPLDGSGANVLTF.

This clonotype turned up a few times. The chain employs TRBV27 and TRBJ1-2, with unresolved D. The CDR3 extends over 14 amino acids. CDR1 is MNHEY and CDR2 is SMNVEV in the germline V gene (reference sequence). Trimming removed 7 bases at V and 6 bases at J, with 18 bases between. CDR3 in amino acids: CASKAQVALNGYTF. The CDR3 DNA reads TGTGCCAGCAAAGCACAAGTGGCGCTAAATGGCTACACCTTC.

This clonotype has ten or more counts. The chain joins TRBV7-9 to TRBJ2-5; 12 bases fit TRBD2. Germline V gene data show CDR1 as SEHNR and CDR2 as FQNEAQ (reference sequence). CDR3 size: 15 residues. The J segment lost 5 bases and the V segment lost 5 bases, leaving 6 bases of the junction unmatched. The CDR3 loop reads CASSPSGGAWETQYF. The CDR3 bases are TGTGCCAGCAGCCCTAGCGGGGGGGCCTGGGAGACCCAGTACTTC.

The chain combines TRBV19 with TRBJ1-5; 11 bases fit TRBD1. With V trimmed by 0 bases and J by 0 bases, 4 bases remained unmatched. The CDR3 length is 18 residues. CDR1 and CDR2 (germline): LNHDA, SQIVND (reference sequence). In nucleotides, the CDR3 is TGTGCCAGTAGTATAGACCCGGGACAGGGGGTTAGCAATCAGCCCCAGCATTTT. It encodes CASSIDPGQGVSNQPQHF.

CDR3 sequence reads: CATSRVAGGYTQYF. CDR3 DNA: TGTGCCACCAGCAGAGTGGCGGGAGGGTATACGCAGTATTTT. V gene TRBV15 combines with J gene TRBJ2-3; 9 nucleotides agree with TRBD2. The CDR3 length is 14 residues. From germline, CDR1 is LNHNV and CDR2 YYDKDF (reference sequence). V gave up 1 base and J gave up 7 bases; unmatched junction bases: 3.

This clonotype has more than one count but fewer than ten. This chain connects TRBV6-6 to TRBJ1-3, with D unclear. The V and J ends lost 0 bases and 0 bases respectively, with 9 bases between them. CDR1 and CDR2 (germline): MNHNY, SVGAGI (reference sequence). CDR3 length: 16 residues. CDR3 region: CASSYSPMASGNTIYF. The CDR3 DNA reads TGTGCCAGCAGTTACTCACCCATGGCCTCTGGAAACACCATATATTTT.